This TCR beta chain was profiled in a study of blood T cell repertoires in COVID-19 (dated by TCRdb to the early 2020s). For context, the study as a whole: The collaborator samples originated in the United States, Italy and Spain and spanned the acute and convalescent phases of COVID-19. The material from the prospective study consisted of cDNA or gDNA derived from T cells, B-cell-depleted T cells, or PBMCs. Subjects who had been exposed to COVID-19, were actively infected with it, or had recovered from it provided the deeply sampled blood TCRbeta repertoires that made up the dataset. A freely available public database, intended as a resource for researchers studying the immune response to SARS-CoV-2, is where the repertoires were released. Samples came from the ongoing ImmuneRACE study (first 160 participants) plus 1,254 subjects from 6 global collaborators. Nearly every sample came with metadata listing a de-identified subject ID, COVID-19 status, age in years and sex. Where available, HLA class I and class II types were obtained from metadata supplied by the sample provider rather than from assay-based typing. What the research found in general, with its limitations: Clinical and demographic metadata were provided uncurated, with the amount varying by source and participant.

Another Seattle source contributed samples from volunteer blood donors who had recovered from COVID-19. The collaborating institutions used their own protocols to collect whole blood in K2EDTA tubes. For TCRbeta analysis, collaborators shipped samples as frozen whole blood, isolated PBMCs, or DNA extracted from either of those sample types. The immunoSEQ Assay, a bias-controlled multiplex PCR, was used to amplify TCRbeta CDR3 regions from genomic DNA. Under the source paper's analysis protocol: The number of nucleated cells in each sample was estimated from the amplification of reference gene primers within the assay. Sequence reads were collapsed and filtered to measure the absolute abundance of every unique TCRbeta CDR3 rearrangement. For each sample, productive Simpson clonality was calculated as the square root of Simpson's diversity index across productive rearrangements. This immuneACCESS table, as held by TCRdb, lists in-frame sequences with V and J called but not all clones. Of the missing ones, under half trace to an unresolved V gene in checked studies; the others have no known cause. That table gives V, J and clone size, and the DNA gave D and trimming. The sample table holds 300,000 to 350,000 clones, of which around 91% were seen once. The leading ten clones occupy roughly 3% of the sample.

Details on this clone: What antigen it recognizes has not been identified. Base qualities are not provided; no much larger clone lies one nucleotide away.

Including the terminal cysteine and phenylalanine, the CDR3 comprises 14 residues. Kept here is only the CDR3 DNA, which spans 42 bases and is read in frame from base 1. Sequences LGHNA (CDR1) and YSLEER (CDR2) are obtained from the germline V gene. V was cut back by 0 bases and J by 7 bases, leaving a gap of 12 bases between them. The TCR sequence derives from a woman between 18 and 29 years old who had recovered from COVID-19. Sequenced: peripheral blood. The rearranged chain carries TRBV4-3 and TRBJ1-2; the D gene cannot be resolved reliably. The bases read TGCGCCAGCAGCCAAGAATTTTCGGGATCTGGCTACACCTTC. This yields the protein CASSQEFSGSGYTF.